This T cell receptor beta chain is drawn from a study of cytomegalovirus exposure and HLA in healthy donors. The PCR had 60 Vbeta and 13 Jbeta primers. Repertoires were generated with immunoSEQ multiplex PCR, while TCRdb's copy carries only in-frame clones and drops some. There are about 46,000 clones in the sample, with approximately 1% held by the top ten. CDR1 and CDR2 from the germline V gene are SGHRS and YFSETQ. The CDR3 length is 14 residues. Trimming left V 3 bases short and J 2 bases short, with 10 bases between. Sequencing was carried out using PBMCs. The sequence came from a woman between 40 and 55 years old in good health and CMV-seronegative. J is TRBJ2-3 and V is TRBV5-1, with D maybe TRBD1 (6 bases). The CDR3 DNA reads TGCGCCAGCAGCTACGGACAGAACACAGATACGCAGTATTTT. This gives the protein CASSYGQNTDTQYF.